A selection of T cell receptor beta chains follows, all from one sample in a study of a mutant IDH1 vaccine in newly diagnosed glioma. Some clones are missing from TCRdb's copy, which holds only in-frame ones; the method was immunoSEQ multiplex PCR. The data hold 20,000 to 25,000 clones, with roughly 70% observed a single time. Their antigen targets remain unknown. The input for sequencing was peripheral blood mononuclear cells (PBMCs), taken from a glioma patient whose treatment included an IDH1 peptide vaccine. The receptor set was obtained from a young man with glioma. Some clones in this sample may be carry-over from other donors' samples. The CDR3 runs from the conserved cysteine through the conserved F or W. Each record gives: CDR3 length, clone size, V gene, D gene, J gene, CDR3 protein, CDR3 DNA. A D gene is named only where the DNA matches it firmly. Expanded clones are given a class, and other clones once, few, many or no size at all.

length: 15; size: .; V: TRBV10-1; D: .; J: TRBJ1-1; CDR3: CASSDLGVTNTEAFF; DNA: TGCGCCAGCAGTGATCTCGGGGTGACGAACACTGAAGCTTTCTTT
length: 14; size: .; V: TRBV10-3; D: .; J: TRBJ2-3; CDR3: CAISRTGRTDTQYF; DNA: TGTGCCATCAGCCGGACGGGTCGCACAGATACGCAGTATTTT
length: 15; size: few; V: TRBV6-1; D: .; J: TRBJ1-1; CDR3: CASRDLGRVNTEAFF; DNA: TGTGCCAGCAGGGACCTCGGACGGGTGAACACTGAAGCTTTCTTT
length: 15; size: .; V: TRBV6-5; D: TRBD1; J: TRBJ2-1; CDR3: CASSRDRGLYNEQFF; DNA: TGTGCCAGCAGTAGGGACAGGGGGCTTTACAATGAGCAGTTCTTC
length: 14; size: .; V: TRBV10-3; D: TRBD1; J: TRBJ2-7; CDR3: CAISERGQSYEQYF; DNA: TGTGCCATCAGTGAGAGGGGGCAATCCTACGAGCAGTACTTC
length: 14; size: .; V: TRBV18; D: .; J: TRBJ1-2; CDR3: CASSEGRWNYGYTF; DNA: TGTGCCAGCTCAGAGGGGCGGTGGAACTATGGCTACACCTTC
length: 16; size: .; V: TRBV4-2; D: TRBD2; J: TRBJ2-1; CDR3: CASSRLGGSSYNEQFF; DNA: TGTGCCAGCAGCCGATTGGGAGGGTCCTCCTACAATGAGCAGTTCTTC
length: 15; size: .; V: TRBV30; D: .; J: TRBJ2-7; CDR3: CAWSVGVAGSYEQYF; DNA: TGTGCCTGGAGTGTGGGGGTAGCCGGCTCCTACGAGCAGTACTTC
length: 17; size: .; V: TRBV5-6; D: .; J: TRBJ1-6; CDR3: CASSLEQGREYNSPLHF; DNA: TGTGCCAGCAGCTTGGAACAGGGTAGGGAGTATAATTCACCCCTCCACTTT
length: 17; size: medium-sized; V: TRBV7-2; D: TRBD1; J: TRBJ2-1; CDR3: CASSLIGGTGIYNEQFF; DNA: TGTGCCAGCAGCCTCATTGGCGGGACAGGCATCTACAATGAGCAGTTCTTC
length: 17; size: .; V: TRBV4-3; D: .; J: TRBJ2-3; CDR3: CASSQDLGSGPTDTQYF; DNA: TGCGCCAGCAGCCAAGATCTCGGAAGCGGCCCCACAGATACGCAGTATTTT
length: 13; size: .; V: TRBV4-3; D: TRBD2; J: TRBJ2-1; CDR3: CASSWDYLNEQFF; DNA: TGCGCCAGCAGTTGGGACTATCTCAATGAGCAGTTCTTC
length: 12; size: .; V: TRBV5-6; D: .; J: TRBJ1-2; CDR3: CASSFGNQGYTF; DNA: TGTGCCAGCAGCTTCGGTAATCAGGGCTACACCTTC
length: 13; size: few; V: TRBV2; D: .; J: TRBJ1-6; CDR3: CASMDTDNSPLHF; DNA: TGTGCCAGCATGGACACAGATAATTCACCCCTCCACTTT
length: 14; size: .; V: TRBV18; D: TRBD1; J: TRBJ1-2; CDR3: CASSRRQGDYGYTF; DNA: TGTGCCAGCTCACGCAGACAGGGGGACTATGGCTACACCTTC
length: 16; size: .; V: TRBV5-1; D: .; J: TRBJ2-7; CDR3: CASSPTIGVPSYEQYF; DNA: TGCGCCAGCAGCCCCACTATCGGTGTACCCTCCTACGAGCAGTACTTC
length: 13; size: .; V: TRBV2; D: .; J: TRBJ1-1; CDR3: CATLSFGETEAFF; DNA: TGTGCCACCCTATCCTTTGGGGAGACTGAAGCTTTCTTT
length: 15; size: .; V: TRBV4-2; D: .; J: TRBJ2-7; CDR3: CASSLWTDEFYEQYF; DNA: TGTGCCAGCAGCCTCTGGACAGACGAATTCTACGAGCAGTACTTC
length: 14; size: .; V: TRBV9; D: TRBD2; J: TRBJ2-7; CDR3: CASSPRTSSGEQYF; DNA: TGTGCCAGCAGCCCTCGGACTAGCTCTGGCGAGCAGTACTTC
length: 14; size: few; V: TRBV7-2; D: .; J: TRBJ1-1; CDR3: CASTYRAGSPEAFF; DNA: TGTGCCAGCACCTATAGGGCAGGGAGCCCCGAAGCTTTCTTT
length: 13; size: .; V: TRBV30; D: .; J: TRBJ1-1; CDR3: CAWIREQNTEAFF; DNA: TGTGCCTGGATTCGGGAACAGAACACTGAAGCTTTCTTT
length: 12; size: .; V: TRBV19; D: .; J: TRBJ1-1; CDR3: CASTGGNTEAFF; DNA: TGTGCCAGTACTGGAGGGAACACTGAAGCTTTCTTT
length: 17; size: .; V: TRBV14; D: TRBD1; J: TRBJ2-5; CDR3: CASSQELSGTAQETQYF; DNA: TGTGCCAGCAGCCAAGAACTTTCCGGGACAGCCCAAGAGACCCAGTACTTC
length: 12; size: .; V: TRBV7-8; D: .; J: TRBJ1-2; CDR3: CASWGRGYGYTF; DNA: TGTGCCAGCTGGGGACGGGGCTATGGCTACACCTTC
length: 13; size: few; V: TRBV28; D: .; J: TRBJ1-5; CDR3: CASSPYSNQPQHF; DNA: TGTGCCAGCAGTCCATATAGCAATCAGCCCCAGCATTTT
length: 13; size: once; V: TRBV11-3; D: .; J: TRBJ2-1; CDR3: CASSSQGYNEQFF; DNA: TGTGCCAGCAGCTCTCAGGGGTACAATGAGCAGTTCTTC
length: 13; size: few; V: TRBV6-6; D: .; J: TRBJ1-1; CDR3: CASSYLGNTEAFF; DNA: TGTGCCAGCAGTTATCTAGGGAACACTGAAGCTTTCTTT
length: 13; size: .; V: TRBV29-1; D: .; J: TRBJ2-6; CDR3: CSGIQSRANVLTF; DNA: TGCAGCGGCATACAAAGTCGGGCCAACGTCCTGACTTTC
length: 15; size: .; V: TRBV28; D: TRBD1; J: TRBJ1-4; CDR3: CASSAPGQGNEKLFF; DNA: TGTGCCAGCAGTGCCCCGGGACAGGGAAATGAAAAACTGTTTTTT
length: 13; size: .; V: TRBV6-6; D: .; J: TRBJ2-3; CDR3: CASSYPRRGAQYF; DNA: TGTGCCAGCAGTTATCCGAGGAGGGGCGCGCAGTATTTT
length: 14; size: few; V: TRBV5-4; D: .; J: TRBJ1-4; CDR3: CASSLGTTNEKLFF; DNA: TGTGCCAGCAGCCTGGGTACAACTAATGAAAAACTGTTTTTT
length: 12; size: .; V: TRBV7-9; D: .; J: TRBJ1-1; CDR3: CASTQGTSEAFF; DNA: TGTGCCAGCACCCAGGGGACCTCGGAAGCTTTCTTT
length: 15; size: .; V: TRBV9; D: .; J: TRBJ1-3; CDR3: CASSVVGDLGNTIYF; DNA: TGTGCCAGCAGCGTAGTAGGCGACTTGGGAAACACCATATATTTT
length: 17; size: .; V: TRBV7-2; D: .; J: TRBJ1-5; CDR3: CASSSIRPGTYHQPQHF; DNA: TGTGCCAGCAGCTCAATAAGACCCGGGACCTATCATCAGCCCCAGCATTTT
length: 15; size: .; V: TRBV7-9; D: .; J: TRBJ1-2; CDR3: CASSSSTPGSYGYTF; DNA: TGTGCCAGCAGCTCCTCAACCCCGGGCAGCTATGGCTACACCTTC
length: 15; size: .; V: TRBV6-5; D: .; J: TRBJ2-4; CDR3: CASSYSVGAKNIQYF; DNA: TGTGCCAGCAGTTACTCGGTCGGGGCCAAAAACATTCAGTACTTC
length: 16; size: .; V: TRBV28; D: TRBD2; J: TRBJ2-3; CDR3: CASSPLTSGNTDTQYF; DNA: TGTGCCAGCAGTCCTCTGACTAGCGGGAACACAGATACGCAGTATTTT
length: 16; size: .; V: TRBV5-8; D: TRBD1; J: TRBJ1-5; CDR3: CASSLAGQGFSQPQHF; DNA: TGTGCCAGCAGCTTGGCGGGACAGGGGTTCTCTCAGCCCCAGCATTTT
length: 15; size: few; V: TRBV7-2; D: TRBD2; J: TRBJ2-1; CDR3: CASSPAGLASEQQFF; DNA: TGTGCCAGCAGCCCAGCGGGACTAGCCAGTGAGCAGCAGTTCTTC
length: 14; size: few; V: TRBV27; D: .; J: TRBJ1-2; CDR3: CASSLSGFNYGYTF; DNA: TGTGCCAGCAGTTTGAGCGGATTTAACTATGGCTACACCTTC
length: 15; size: .; V: TRBV30; D: TRBD2; J: TRBJ2-5; CDR3: CAWSVTSGSRETQYF; DNA: TGTGCCTGGAGTGTAACCAGCGGGAGTAGAGAGACCCAGTACTTC